One sample yielded the 25 T cell receptor beta chains listed below, sequenced in a study of T-cell memory formation after mild COVID-19. TCRdb processed the 5' RACE reads anew with MiXCR; each CDR3 protein has one entry. The table includes roughly 580,000 distinct CDR3 sequences, more than 15% detected once. Sample: PBMCs or a T cell subset sorted from them (not recorded which). The receptors were sampled from an adult woman who had mild COVID-19 (a few samples of this study predate the infection). Cell type and time point are not known.

This clonotype was recorded many times. The chain combines TRBV6-5 with TRBJ2-5; 9 bases agree with TRBD1. After removal of 5 bases from V and 5 bases from J, the junction contained 3 bases not matched to a gene. CDR1 MNHEY and CDR2 SVGAGI come from the germline V gene. This CDR3 has 13 residues. The CDR3 spells CASSRDRGETQYF. CDR3 nucleotides: TGTGCCAGCAGTCGCGACAGGGGGGAGACCCAGTACTTC.

This clonotype was observed many times. This chain uses TRBV29-1 with TRBJ2-7; TRBD2 matches at 10 bases. The CDR3 runs 14 residues. Germline trimming cut 8 bases from V and 2 bases from J; bases unmatched to any gene: 9. Germline CDR1 is SQVTM and CDR2 is ANQGSEA. CDR3 protein: CSSYGAGGPYEQYF. The DNA for the CDR3 is TGCAGCTCTTATGGAGCGGGAGGGCCCTACGAGCAGTACTTC.

This clonotype came up a few times. The rearrangement uses TRBV5-6 and TRBJ2-3, with D perhaps given as TRBD1 or TRBD2 (7 bases each). The CDR3 extends over 16 amino acids. The ends were cut back, 3 bases at V and 0 bases at J, with 14 bases in the middle. CDR1 and CDR2 (germline): SGHDT, YYEEEE. As DNA, the CDR3 is TGTGCCAGCAGCTACCAGGGGGGGATGAGCACAGATACGCAGTATTTT. Amino acid sequence: CASSYQGGMSTDTQYF.

This clonotype has just a few counts. The genes are TRBV6-2 or TRBV6-3 and TRBJ1-2; D is uncertain. Germline V gives CDR1 MNHEY, CDR2 SVGEGT. CDR3 length equals 14 residues. V dropped 4 bases and J dropped 1 base, with 10 bases sitting between them. CDR3 bases: TGTGCCAGCAGTTGGTACCGGGGTAACTATGGCTACACCTTC. Translated, it gives CASSWYRGNYGYTF.

In this sample, this clonotype turned up many times. The chain recombines TRBV12-3 or TRBV12-4 with TRBJ2-2; a weak D match, TRBD1 (6 bases). This CDR3 has 14 residues. Trimming took 9 bases from V and 0 from J, leaving 11 bases between them. The CDR3 sequence: CASADSSNTGELFF. CDR3 in DNA: TGTGCCAGTGCGGACAGTTCGAACACCGGGGAGCTGTTTTTT.

This clonotype was observed a few times. V is TRBV18 and J is TRBJ2-7; the D is unclear. Germline loops: CDR1 KGHSH, CDR2 LQKENI. V was trimmed by 5 bases and J by 0 bases, leaving 11 bases between them. The CDR3 sequence is 14 residues long. The CDR3 is CASSFTEISYEQYF. Written as DNA, the CDR3 is TGTGCCAGCTCATTTACAGAGATCTCCTACGAGCAGTACTTC.

The V call is TRBV7-2, the J call TRBJ1-2; no clear D. Trimming removed 5 bases at V and 0 bases at J, with 10 bases between. The CDR3 is made up of 14 amino acids. CDR1 and CDR2 from the germline V gene are SGHTA and FQGNSA. CDR3 nucleotides: TGTGCCAGCAGCCCTTTTCAAGCTAACTATGGCTACACCTTC. Protein product: CASSPFQANYGYTF. The entire variable domain, with the rest obtained from reference TRBV7-2 and TRBJ1-2, is as follows: GAGVSQSPSNKVTEKGKDVELRCDPISGHTALYWYRQSLGQGLEFLIYFQGNSAPDKSGLPSDRFSAERTGGSVSTLTIQRTQQEDSAVYLCASSPFQANYGYTFGSGTRLTVV.

This clonotype was observed at least ten times. This chain links TRBV7-8 with TRBJ1-2, with TRBD1 identical over 9 bases. CDR3 length equals 17 residues. Per the germline V gene, CDR1 is SGHVS and CDR2 is FQNEAQ. Losses at the gene ends were 8 bases for V and 2 bases for J; bases not matched to a gene: 15. CDR3 in amino acids: CASLTQRPGQGNYGYTF. CDR3 coding DNA: TGTGCCAGCCTAACGCAACGACCGGGACAGGGAAACTATGGCTACACCTTC.

This clonotype came up a few times. The CDR3 loop is CASRNGGEPQHF. DNA for the CDR3: TGTGCCAGTAGGAACGGTGGTGAGCCCCAGCATTTT. J is TRBJ1-5 and V is TRBV19; D is unclear. V lost 6 bases and J 8 bases, leaving 11 bases between the germline ends. CDR3 length: 12 amino acids. Germline assignment: CDR1 LNHDA and CDR2 SQIVND (reference sequence).

The genes are TRBV20-1 and TRBJ2-7; D ambiguous. Germline CDR1 reads DFQATT; CDR2 reads SNEGSKA (reference sequence). Trimming took 6 bases from V and 2 from J, leaving 8 bases between them. This CDR3 comprises 11 residues. CDR3 DNA: TGCAGTGCCGAGCTCGCCTACGAGCAGTACTTC. This translates into CSAELAYEQYF.

This clonotype has ten or more counts. The chain is built from TRBV6-4 and TRBJ2-5; 11 positions match TRBD2. The J segment lost 1 base and the V segment lost 6 bases, leaving 4 bases of the junction unmatched. This CDR3 has 15 residues. Germline assignment: CDR1 MRHNA and CDR2 SNTAGT. The CDR3 here is CASSEGTSGQETQYF. For the CDR3, the DNA is TGTGCCAGCAGCGAGGGGACTAGCGGCCAAGAGACCCAGTACTTC.

J is TRBJ1-5 and V is TRBV27; no clear D gene. This CDR3 has 14 amino acids. V lost 7 bases and J lost 0, with 10 bases in between. In germline, CDR1 is MNHEY, CDR2 SMNVEV (reference sequence). CDR3 loop: CASNQFYSNQPQHF. The DNA of the CDR3 is TGTGCCAGCAATCAGTTTTATAGCAATCAGCCCCAGCATTTT.

This clonotype has a count of ten or more. V usage is TRBV7-2 and J usage is TRBJ1-3; no reliable D call. The CDR3 runs to 15 residues. The V end was cut by 3 bases, the J end by 0 bases, with 9 bases between. Germline V lookup: CDR1 SGHTA, CDR2 FQGNSA. The CDR3 coding sequence is TGTGCCAGCAGCTTGAAACTCATCTCTGGAAACACCATATATTTT. Translating gives CASSLKLISGNTIYF.

The CDR3 spells CASSDAPSGGANEQFF. CDR3 DNA: TGCGCCAGCAGCGACGCGCCTAGCGGGGGGGCCAATGAGCAGTTCTTC. V is TRBV5-1 and J is TRBJ2-1, with 12 bases matching TRBD2. The CDR3 runs 16 residues. V gave up 4 bases and J gave up 6 bases; unmatched junction bases: 8. The germline CDR1 and CDR2 sequences are SGHRS and YFSETQ. Full variable domain (remainder filled in from reference TRBV5-1 and TRBJ2-1): KAGVTQTPRYLIKTRGQQVTLSCSPISGHRSVSWYQQTPGQGLQFLFEYFSETQRNKGNFPGRFSGRQFSNSRSEMNVSTLELGDSALYLCASSDAPSGGANEQFFGPGTRLTVL.

This clonotype was observed a few times. A junction boundary mismatches the germline segment, possibly from a read error. The gene calls are TRBV7-7 and TRBJ2-2; a possible D gene is TRBD2 (6 bases). From germline, CDR1 is SSHAT and CDR2 FNYEAQ (reference sequence). This CDR3 is 13 amino acids long. CDR3 in amino acids: CASSPGTSGELFF. CDR3 nucleotide sequence: TGTGCTAGCAGCCCTGGGACTTCCGGGGAGCTGTTTTTT. The variable domain in full, completed from reference TRBV7-7 and TRBJ2-2, reads GAGVSQSPRYKVTKRGQDVTLRCDPISSHATLYWYQQALGQGPEFLTYFNYEAQPDKSGLPSDRFSAERPEGSISTLTIQRTEQRDSAMYRCASSPGTSGELFFGEGSRLTVL.

This clonotype was seen a few times. The chain has TRBV3-1 and TRBJ1-1; 9 nucleotides align to TRBD1. The germline gives CDR1 LGHDT, CDR2 YNNKEL (reference sequence). CDR3 length equals 16 residues. J gave up 0 bases and V 2 bases, and 4 bases lay outside the gene matches. This CDR3 is CASSQRTGVVNTEAFF. In DNA form, the CDR3 reads TGTGCCAGCAGCCAAAGGACAGGGGTCGTGAACACTGAAGCTTTCTTT.

There are a few counts of this clonotype. This chain joins TRBV7-9 and TRBJ1-4, with D possibly being TRBD1 (5 bases). The CDR3 loop spans 13 amino acids. CDR1 SEHNR and CDR2 FQNEAQ come from the germline V gene (reference sequence). V lost 5 bases, J lost 8 bases, and 12 bases lay in between. CDR3 DNA sequence: TGTGCCAGCAGCGGTGACAGTAACGAAAAACTGTTTTTT. Amino acid sequence: CASSGDSNEKLFF. Full variable domain (rest looked up from reference TRBV7-9 and TRBJ1-4): DTGVSQNPRHKITKRGQNVTFRCDPISEHNRLYWYRQTLGQGPEFLTYFQNEAQLEKSRLLSDRFSAERPKGSFSTLEIQRTEQGDSAMYLCASSGDSNEKLFFGSGTQLSVL.

This clonotype was seen a handful of times. The CDR3 sequence is CSASNDRGNYEQYF. CDR3 DNA: TGCAGTGCTAGTAACGACAGGGGTAACTACGAGCAGTACTTC. This chain connects TRBV20-1 to TRBJ2-7; 8 nucleotides align to TRBD1. The V gene end was trimmed by 3 bases and the J gene end by 3 bases; junction bases not matched to a gene: 7. This CDR3 region has 14 residues. Germline CDR1 reads DFQATT; CDR2 reads SNEGSKA (reference sequence).

The chain uses TRBV10-3 and TRBJ1-5; 7 positions agree with TRBD1. V dropped 4 bases and J dropped 7; count of bases not matched to a gene: 7. The CDR3 covers 14 residues. CDR1 ENHRY and CDR2 SYGVKD come from the germline V gene. CDR3 DNA: TGTGCCATCAGTGGGGAGGGGGCGGAACAGCCCCAGCATTTT. This gives the protein CAISGEGAEQPQHF.

This sequence joins TRBV7-9 and TRBJ1-5; TRBD1 agrees at 8 bases. CDR3 length: 14 amino acids. V was pared by 5 bases and J by 6 bases, with 6 bases of the junction left unmatched. Germline-derived CDR1 and CDR2 are SEHNR and FQNEAQ (reference sequence). The CDR3 spells CASSRGQVSQPQHF. In DNA form, the CDR3 reads TGTGCCAGCAGCCGGGGACAGGTGTCTCAGCCCCAGCATTTT.

There are a few counts of this clonotype. The CDR3 region has the DNA TGCAGCGTGGACCGCCGGGGAGGACGTCAAGAGACCCAGTACTTC. This gives the protein CSVDRRGGRQETQYF. V usage is TRBV29-1 and J usage is TRBJ2-5; tentatively, D is TRBD2 (6 bases). Germline CDR1 reads SQVTM; CDR2 reads ANQGSEA. The CDR3 is made up of 15 amino acids. Deletions cut 6 bases from V and 2 bases from J, with 19 bases between.

The J gene is TRBJ2-7, the V gene TRBV6-5; maybe TRBD1 (6 bases). The CDR3 consists of 15 residues. V was shortened by 6 bases and J by 3 bases, with 18 bases between the two germline ends. Germline values: CDR1 MNHEY, CDR2 SVGAGI. The CDR3 here is CASRRYSGANYEQYF. As DNA, the CDR3 is TGTGCCAGCAGACGTTACTCAGGGGCCAACTACGAGCAGTACTTC.

This clonotype came up a few times. This chain connects TRBV6-1 to TRBJ1-5; D not resolved. The CDR3 is 12 residues long. V gave up 3 bases and J gave up 2 bases, with 2 bases separating them. Germline V gene lookup returns CDR1 MNHNS and CDR2 SASEGT. CDR3 sequence: CASSERNQPQHF. In DNA form, the CDR3 reads TGTGCCAGCAGTGAGCGCAATCAGCCCCAGCATTTT.

This clonotype was detected only once. The rearrangement joins TRBV9 to TRBJ2-5; possibly TRBD1 for D (7 bases). Trimming pared 0 bases from V and 5 bases from J, leaving 14 bases between. Germline V gene sequence: CDR1 SGDLS, CDR2 YYNGEE. This CDR3 has 15 amino acids. The CDR3 reads CASSVAGRGVETQYF. The CDR3 DNA follows: TGTGCCAGCAGCGTAGCGGGCAGGGGGGTTGAGACCCAGTACTTC. The full variable domain, in which reference TRBV9 and TRBJ2-5 provide the parts outside the CDR3, is DSGVTQTPKHLITATGQRVTLRCSPRSGDLSVYWYQQSLDQGLQFLIQYYNGEERAKGNILERFSAQQFPDLHSELNLSSLELGDSALYFCASSVAGRGVETQYFGPGTRLLVL.

J is TRBJ2-1 and V is TRBV2; a weak D match, TRBD2 (5 bases). The V gene's germline CDR1 is SNHLY and CDR2 FYNNEI. The CDR3 totals 15 residues. The V end was cut by 6 bases, the J end by 10 bases, with 22 bases between. For the CDR3, the DNA is TGTGCCAGCAGGGAGGACCCCGGACGAAACCTAGAGCAGTTCTTC. The encoded protein is CASREDPGRNLEQFF.